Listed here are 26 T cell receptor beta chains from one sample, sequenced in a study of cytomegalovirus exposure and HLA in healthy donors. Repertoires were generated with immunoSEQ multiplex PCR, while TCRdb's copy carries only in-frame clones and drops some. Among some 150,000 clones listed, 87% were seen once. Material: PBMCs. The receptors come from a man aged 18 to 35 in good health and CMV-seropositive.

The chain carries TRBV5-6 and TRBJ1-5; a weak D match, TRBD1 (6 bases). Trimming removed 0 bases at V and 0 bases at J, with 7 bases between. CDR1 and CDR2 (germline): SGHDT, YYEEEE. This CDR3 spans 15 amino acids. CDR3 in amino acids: CASSLGQASNQPQHF. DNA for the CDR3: TGTGCCAGCAGCTTGGGACAGGCTAGCAATCAGCCCCAGCATTTT.

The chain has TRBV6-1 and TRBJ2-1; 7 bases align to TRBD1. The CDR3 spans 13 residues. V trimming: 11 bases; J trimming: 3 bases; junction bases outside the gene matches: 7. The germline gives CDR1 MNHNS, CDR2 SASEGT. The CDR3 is CAVYRDSYNEQFF. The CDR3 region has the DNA TGTGCCGTCTACCGGGACAGCTACAATGAGCAGTTCTTC.

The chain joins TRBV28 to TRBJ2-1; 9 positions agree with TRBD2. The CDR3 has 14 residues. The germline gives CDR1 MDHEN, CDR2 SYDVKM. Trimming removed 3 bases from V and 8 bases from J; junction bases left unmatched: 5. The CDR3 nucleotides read TGTGCCAGCAGTTTGAGCGGGACTAGCTATGAGCAGTTCTTC. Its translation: CASSLSGTSYEQFF.

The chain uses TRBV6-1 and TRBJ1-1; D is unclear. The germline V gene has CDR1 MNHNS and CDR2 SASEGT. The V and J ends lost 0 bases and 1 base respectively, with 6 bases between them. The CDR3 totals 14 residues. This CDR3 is CASSEARPNTEAFF. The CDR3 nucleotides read TGTGCCAGCAGTGAAGCGAGGCCGAACACTGAAGCTTTCTTT.

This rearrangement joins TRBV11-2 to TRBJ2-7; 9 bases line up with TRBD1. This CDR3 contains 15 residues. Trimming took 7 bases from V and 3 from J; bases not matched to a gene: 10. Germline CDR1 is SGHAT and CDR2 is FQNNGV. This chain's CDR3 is CASNQLGTGNYEQYF. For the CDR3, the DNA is TGTGCCAGCAATCAACTGGGGACAGGGAACTACGAGCAGTACTTC.

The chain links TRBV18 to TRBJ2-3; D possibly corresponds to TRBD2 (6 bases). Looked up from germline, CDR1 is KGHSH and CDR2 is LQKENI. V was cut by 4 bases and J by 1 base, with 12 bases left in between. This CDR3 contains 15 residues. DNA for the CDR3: TGTGCCAGCTCACTTAGGCGGGGCGGCACAGATACGCAGTATTTT. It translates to CASSLRRGGTDTQYF.

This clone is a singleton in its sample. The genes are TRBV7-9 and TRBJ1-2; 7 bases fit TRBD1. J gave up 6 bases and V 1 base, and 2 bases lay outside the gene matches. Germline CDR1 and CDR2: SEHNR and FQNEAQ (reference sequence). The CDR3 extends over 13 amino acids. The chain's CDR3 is CASSLGDRDGYTF. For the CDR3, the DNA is TGTGCCAGCAGCTTAGGAGACAGGGATGGCTACACCTTC.

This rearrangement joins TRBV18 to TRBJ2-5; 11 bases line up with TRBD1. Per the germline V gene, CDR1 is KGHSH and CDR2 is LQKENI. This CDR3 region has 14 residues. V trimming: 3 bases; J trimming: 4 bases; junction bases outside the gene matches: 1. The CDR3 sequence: CASSPGQGGETQYF. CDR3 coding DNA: TGTGCCAGCTCACCGGGACAGGGGGGAGAGACCCAGTACTTC.

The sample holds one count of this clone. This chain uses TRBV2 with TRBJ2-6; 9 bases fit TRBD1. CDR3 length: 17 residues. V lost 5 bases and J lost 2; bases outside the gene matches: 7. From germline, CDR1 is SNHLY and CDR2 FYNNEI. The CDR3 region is CASSRDRVGTGANVLTF. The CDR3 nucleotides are TGTGCCAGCAGTCGGGACAGGGTAGGGACTGGGGCCAACGTCCTGACTTTC.

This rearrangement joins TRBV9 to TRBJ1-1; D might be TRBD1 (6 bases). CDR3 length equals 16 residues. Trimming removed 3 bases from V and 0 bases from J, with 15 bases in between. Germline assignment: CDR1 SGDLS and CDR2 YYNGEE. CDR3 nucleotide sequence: TGTGCCAGCAGCGCCCGGGACACCAGATTGAACACTGAAGCTTTCTTT. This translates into CASSARDTRLNTEAFF.

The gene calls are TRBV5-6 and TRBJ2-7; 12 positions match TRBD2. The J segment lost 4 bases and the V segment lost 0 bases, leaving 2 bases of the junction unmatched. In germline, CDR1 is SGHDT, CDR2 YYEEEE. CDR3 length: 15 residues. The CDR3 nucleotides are TGTGCCAGCAGCTTGGTAGGGACTAGCGGGTACGAGCAGTACTTC. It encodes CASSLVGTSGYEQYF.

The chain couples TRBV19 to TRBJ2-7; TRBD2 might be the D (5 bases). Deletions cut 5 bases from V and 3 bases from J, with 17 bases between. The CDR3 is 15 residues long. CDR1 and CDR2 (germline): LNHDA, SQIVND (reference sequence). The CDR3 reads CASSPNRGAGYEQYF. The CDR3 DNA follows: TGTGCCAGTAGTCCGAACCGGGGAGCCGGCTACGAGCAGTACTTC.

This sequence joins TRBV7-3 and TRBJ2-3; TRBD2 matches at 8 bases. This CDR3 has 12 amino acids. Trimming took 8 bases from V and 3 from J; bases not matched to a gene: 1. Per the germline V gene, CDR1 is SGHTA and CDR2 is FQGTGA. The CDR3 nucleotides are TGTGCCAGCGCGGGGGGAACAGATACGCAGTATTTT. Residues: CASAGGTDTQYF.

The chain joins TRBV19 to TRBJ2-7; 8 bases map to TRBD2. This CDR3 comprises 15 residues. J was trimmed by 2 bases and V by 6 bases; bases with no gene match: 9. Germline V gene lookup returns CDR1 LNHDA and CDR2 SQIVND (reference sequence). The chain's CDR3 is CASSTRALAAYEQYF. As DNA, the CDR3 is TGTGCCAGTAGCACCAGGGCACTAGCGGCCTACGAGCAGTACTTC.

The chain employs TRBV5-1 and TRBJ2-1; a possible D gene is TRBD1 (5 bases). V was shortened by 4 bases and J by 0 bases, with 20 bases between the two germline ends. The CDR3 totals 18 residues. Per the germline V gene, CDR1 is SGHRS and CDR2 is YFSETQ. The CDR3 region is CASSGKGQRRSSYNEQFF. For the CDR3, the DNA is TGCGCCAGCAGCGGAAAGGGGCAGCGACGGAGCTCCTACAATGAGCAGTTCTTC.

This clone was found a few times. The chain's CDR3 is CASSYSNRGTYEQYF. For the CDR3, the DNA is TGTGCCAGCAGTTACTCGAATAGAGGGACCTACGAGCAGTACTTC. This chain connects TRBV6-5 to TRBJ2-7, with a possible D match to TRBD2 (5 bases). Germline V gene sequence: CDR1 MNHEY, CDR2 SVGAGI. Trimming pared 0 bases from V and 2 bases from J, leaving 11 bases between. The CDR3 spans 15 residues.

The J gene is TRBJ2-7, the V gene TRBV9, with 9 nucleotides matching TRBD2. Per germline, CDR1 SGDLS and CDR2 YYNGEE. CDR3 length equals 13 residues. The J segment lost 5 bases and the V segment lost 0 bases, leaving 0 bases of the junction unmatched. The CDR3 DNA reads TGTGCCAGCAGCGTAGCTAGCGGGAACGAGCAGTACTTC. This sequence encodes CASSVASGNEQYF.

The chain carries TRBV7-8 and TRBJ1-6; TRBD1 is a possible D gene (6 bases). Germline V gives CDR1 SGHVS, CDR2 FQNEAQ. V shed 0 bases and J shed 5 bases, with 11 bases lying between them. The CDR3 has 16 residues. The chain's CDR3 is CASSLASGHNNSPLHF. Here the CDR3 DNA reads TGTGCCAGCAGCTTAGCCTCGGGACATAATAATTCACCCCTCCACTTT.

The CDR3 is CASSLARGSTDTQYF. Here the CDR3 DNA reads TGCGCCAGCAGCTTGGCCCGGGGGAGCACAGATACGCAGTATTTT. The chain links TRBV5-1 to TRBJ2-3; possibly TRBD2 for D (6 bases). The ends were cut back, 0 bases at V and 0 bases at J, with 8 bases in the middle. This CDR3 spans 15 amino acids. Germline V CDR1 and CDR2: SGHRS, YFSETQ.

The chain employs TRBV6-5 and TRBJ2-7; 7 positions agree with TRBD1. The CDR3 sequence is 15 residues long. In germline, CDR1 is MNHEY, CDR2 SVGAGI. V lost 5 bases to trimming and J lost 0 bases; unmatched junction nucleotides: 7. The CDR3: CASSRLGTASYEQYF. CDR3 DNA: TGTGCCAGCAGTCGCCTCGGGACAGCCTCCTACGAGCAGTACTTC.

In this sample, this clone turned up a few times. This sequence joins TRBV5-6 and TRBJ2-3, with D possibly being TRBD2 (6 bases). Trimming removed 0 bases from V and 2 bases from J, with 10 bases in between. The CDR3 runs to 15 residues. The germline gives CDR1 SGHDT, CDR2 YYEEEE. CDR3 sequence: CASSLVRGTTDTQYF. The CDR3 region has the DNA TGTGCCAGCAGCTTGGTTCGGGGGACCACAGATACGCAGTATTTT. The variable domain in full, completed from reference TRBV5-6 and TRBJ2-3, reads DAGVTQSPTHLIKTRGQQVTLRCSPKSGHDTVSWYQQALGQGPQFIFQYYEEEERQRGNFPDRFSGHQFPNYSSELNVNALLLGDSALYLCASSLVRGTTDTQYFGPGTRLTVL.

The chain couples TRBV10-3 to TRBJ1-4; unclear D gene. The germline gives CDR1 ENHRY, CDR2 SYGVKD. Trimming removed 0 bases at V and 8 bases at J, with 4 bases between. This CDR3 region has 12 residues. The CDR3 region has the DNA TGTGCCATCAGTGAGTCGAGGGAAAAACTGTTTTTT. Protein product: CAISESREKLFF.

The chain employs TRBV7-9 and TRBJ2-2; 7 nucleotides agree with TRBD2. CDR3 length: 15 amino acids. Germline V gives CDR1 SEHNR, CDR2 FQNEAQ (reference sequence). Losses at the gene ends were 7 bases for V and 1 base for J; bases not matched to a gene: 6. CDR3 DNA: TGTGCCAGCACCCCTTGGGAGGGGAACACCGGGGAGCTGTTTTTT. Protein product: CASTPWEGNTGELFF.

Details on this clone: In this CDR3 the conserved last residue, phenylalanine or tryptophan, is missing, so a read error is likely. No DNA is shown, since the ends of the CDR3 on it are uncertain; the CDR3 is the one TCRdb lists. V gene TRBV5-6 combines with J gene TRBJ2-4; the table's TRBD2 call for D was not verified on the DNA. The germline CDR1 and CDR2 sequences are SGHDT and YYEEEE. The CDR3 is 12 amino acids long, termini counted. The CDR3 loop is CASTFREREEEV.

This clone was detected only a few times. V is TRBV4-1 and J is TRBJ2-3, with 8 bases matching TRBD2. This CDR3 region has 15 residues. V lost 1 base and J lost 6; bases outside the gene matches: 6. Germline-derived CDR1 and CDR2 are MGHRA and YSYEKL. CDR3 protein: CASSQVGTRRDTQYF. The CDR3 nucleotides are TGCGCCAGCAGCCAAGTTGGGACTAGACGGGATACGCAGTATTTT.

In DNA, the CDR3 is TGTGCCAGCTCACCGGGGACAGGGGGCGTACAGCCCCAGCATTTT. Translating gives CASSPGTGGVQPQHF. The chain uses TRBV18 and TRBJ1-5; 12 bases are shared with TRBD1. Trimming took 3 bases from V and 7 from J; bases not matched to a gene: 4. This CDR3 region has 15 residues. Germline lookup yields CDR1 KGHSH and CDR2 LQKENI.